The TCR beta chain described here comes from a study of prognosis after radiotherapy for stage I lung cancer. As for the study in general: Ages of the approximately 13 men and about 6 women ranged about 53 to 90 years, median around 74. No patient had concurrent therapy with stereotactic body radiotherapy.

Germline V lookup: CDR1 DFQATT, CDR2 SNEGSKA (reference sequence). The CDR3 totals 13 residues. The V and J ends lost 6 bases and 5 bases respectively, with 11 bases between them. This clonotype was seen only once. Multiplex PCR, run in two rounds, amplified TCR beta CDR3 from genomic DNA. Primers specific to each TRBV and TRBJ gene were used in first-round PCR. TCRdb redid the calling of the multiplex PCR reads with MiXCR, one entry per CDR3 protein. Among around 30,000 distinct CDR3 sequences, about a third were seen once, and the ten largest hold 9% to 13%. The V gene is TRBV20-1, the J gene TRBJ1-6; D is ambiguous. The specimen comprised PBMCs, sampled before or after stereotactic body radiation therapy (not recorded which). This TCR came from a donor at least 50 years old with non-small cell lung cancer. The CDR3 DNA is TGCAGTGCACTCCCGGACCATAATTCACCCCTCCACTTT. As protein: CSALPDHNSPLHF.